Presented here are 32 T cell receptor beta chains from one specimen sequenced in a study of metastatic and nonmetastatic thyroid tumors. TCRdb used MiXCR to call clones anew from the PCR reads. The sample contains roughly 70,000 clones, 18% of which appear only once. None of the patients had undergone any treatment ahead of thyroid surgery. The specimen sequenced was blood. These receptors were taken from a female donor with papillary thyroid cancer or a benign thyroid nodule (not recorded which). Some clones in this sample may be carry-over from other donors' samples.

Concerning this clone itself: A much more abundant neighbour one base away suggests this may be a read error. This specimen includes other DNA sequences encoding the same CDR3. The CDR3 is CSAPWTRGNEQFF. Here the CDR3 DNA reads TGCAGTGCTCCCTGGACTAGGGGGAATGAGCAGTTCTTT. V and J are TRBV20-1 and TRBJ2-1, with D possibly TRBD2 on 7 matching bases. The CDR3 loop spans 13 amino acids. Germline values: CDR1 DFQATT, CDR2 SNEGSKA (reference sequence).

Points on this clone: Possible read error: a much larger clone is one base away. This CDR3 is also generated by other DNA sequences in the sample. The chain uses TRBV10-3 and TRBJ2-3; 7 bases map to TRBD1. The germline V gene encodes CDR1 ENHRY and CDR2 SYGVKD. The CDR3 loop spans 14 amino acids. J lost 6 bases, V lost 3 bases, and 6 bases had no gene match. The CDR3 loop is CAISDVRGRDTQYF. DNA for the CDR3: TGTGCCATCAGTGATGTGAGGGGGCGTGATACGCAGTATTTT.

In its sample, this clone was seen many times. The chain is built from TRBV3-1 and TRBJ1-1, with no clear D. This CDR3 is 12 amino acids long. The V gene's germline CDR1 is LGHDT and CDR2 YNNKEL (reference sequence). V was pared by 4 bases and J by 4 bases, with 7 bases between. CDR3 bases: TGTGCCAGCAGCCCAGATGGCACTGAAGCTTTCTTT. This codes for CASSPDGTEAFF.

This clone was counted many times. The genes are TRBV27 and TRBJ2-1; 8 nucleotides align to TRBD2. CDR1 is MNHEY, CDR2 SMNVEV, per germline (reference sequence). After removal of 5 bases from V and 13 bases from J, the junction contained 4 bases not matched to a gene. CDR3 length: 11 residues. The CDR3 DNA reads TGTGCCAGCAGTCGGGGGGGAAACCAGTTCTTC. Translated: CASSRGGNQFF.

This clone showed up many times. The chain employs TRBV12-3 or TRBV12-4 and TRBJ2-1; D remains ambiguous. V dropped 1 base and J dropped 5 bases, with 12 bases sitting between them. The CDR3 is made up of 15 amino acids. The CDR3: CASSLGLGWDNEQFF. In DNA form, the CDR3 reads TGTGCCAGCAGTTTAGGTCTAGGATGGGACAATGAGCAGTTCTTC.

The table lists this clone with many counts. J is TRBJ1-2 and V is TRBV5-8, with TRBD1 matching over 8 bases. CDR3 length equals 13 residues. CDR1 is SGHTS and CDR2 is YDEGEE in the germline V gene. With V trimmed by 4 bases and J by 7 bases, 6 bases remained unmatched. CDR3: CASSRTGYGGYTF. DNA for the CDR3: TGTGCCAGCAGCAGGACAGGGTATGGTGGCTACACCTTC.

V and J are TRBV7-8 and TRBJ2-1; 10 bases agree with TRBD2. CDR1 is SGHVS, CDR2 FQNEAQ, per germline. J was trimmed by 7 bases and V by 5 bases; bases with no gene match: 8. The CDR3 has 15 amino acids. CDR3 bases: TGTGCCAGCAGCGCGAGACTAGCGGGTTTTAATGAGCAGTTCTTC. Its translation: CASSARLAGFNEQFF.

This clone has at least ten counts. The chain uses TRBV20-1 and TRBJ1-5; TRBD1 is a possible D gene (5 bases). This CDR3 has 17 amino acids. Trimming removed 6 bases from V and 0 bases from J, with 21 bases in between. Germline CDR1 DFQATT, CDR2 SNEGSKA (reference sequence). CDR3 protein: CSALGVLEDYSNQPQHF. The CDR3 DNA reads TGCAGTGCACTGGGGGTTTTGGAGGATTATAGCAATCAGCCCCAGCATTTT.

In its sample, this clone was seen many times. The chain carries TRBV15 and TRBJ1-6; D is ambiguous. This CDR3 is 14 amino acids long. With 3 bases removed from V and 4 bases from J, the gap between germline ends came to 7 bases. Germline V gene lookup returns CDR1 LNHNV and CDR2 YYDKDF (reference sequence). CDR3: CATSRQNYNSPLHF. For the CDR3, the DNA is TGTGCCACCAGCAGGCAGAATTATAATTCACCCCTCCACTTT.

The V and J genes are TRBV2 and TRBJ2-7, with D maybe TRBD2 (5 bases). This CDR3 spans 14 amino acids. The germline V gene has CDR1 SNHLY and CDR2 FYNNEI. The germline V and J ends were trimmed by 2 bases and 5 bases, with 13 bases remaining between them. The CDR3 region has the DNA TGTGCCAGCAGTGAACAAGCGGAGGACCACGAGCAGTACTTC. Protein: CASSEQAEDHEQYF. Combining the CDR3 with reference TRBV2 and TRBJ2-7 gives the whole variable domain EPEVTQTPSHQVTQMGQEVILRCVPISNHLYFYWYRQILGQKVEFLVSFYNNEISEKSEIFDDQFSVERPDGSNFTLKIRSTKLEDSAMYFCASSEQAEDHEQYFGPGTRLTVT.

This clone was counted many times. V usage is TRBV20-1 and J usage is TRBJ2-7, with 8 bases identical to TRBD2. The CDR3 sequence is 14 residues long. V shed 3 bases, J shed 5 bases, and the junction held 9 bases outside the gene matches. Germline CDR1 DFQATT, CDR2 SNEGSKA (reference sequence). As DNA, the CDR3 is TGCAGTGCTAGTACGGGGGGGTTTGGTGACGAGCAGTACTTC. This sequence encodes CSASTGGFGDEQYF.

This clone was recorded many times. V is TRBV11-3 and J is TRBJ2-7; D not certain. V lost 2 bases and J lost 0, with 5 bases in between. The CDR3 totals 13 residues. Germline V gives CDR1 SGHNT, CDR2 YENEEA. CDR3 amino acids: CASSLYSSYEQYF. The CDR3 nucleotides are TGTGCCAGCAGCTTATACAGCTCCTACGAGCAGTACTTC.

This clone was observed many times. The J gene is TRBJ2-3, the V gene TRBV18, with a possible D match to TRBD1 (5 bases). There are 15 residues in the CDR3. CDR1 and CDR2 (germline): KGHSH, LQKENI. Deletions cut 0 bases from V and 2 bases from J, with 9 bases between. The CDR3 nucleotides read TGTGCCAGCTCACCACCGAGACAGTTCACAGATACGCAGTATTTT. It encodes CASSPPRQFTDTQYF.

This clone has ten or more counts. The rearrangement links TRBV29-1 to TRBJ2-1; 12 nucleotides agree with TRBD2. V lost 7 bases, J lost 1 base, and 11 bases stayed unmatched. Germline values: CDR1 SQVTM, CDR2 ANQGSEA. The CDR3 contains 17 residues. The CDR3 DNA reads TGCAGCGCCCTGACTAGCGGGAGAGGTGTTTCCTACAATGAGCAGTTCTTC. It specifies CSALTSGRGVSYNEQFF.

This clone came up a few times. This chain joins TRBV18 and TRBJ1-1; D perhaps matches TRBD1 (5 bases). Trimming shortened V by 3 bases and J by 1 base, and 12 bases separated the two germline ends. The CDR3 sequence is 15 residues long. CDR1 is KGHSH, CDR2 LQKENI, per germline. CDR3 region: CASSPSRAENTEAFF. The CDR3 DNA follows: TGTGCCAGCTCACCGTCCAGGGCAGAGAACACTGAAGCTTTCTTT.

CDR3 nucleotide sequence: TGCAGTGCTAGAGATATAGGGAACACTGAAGCTTTCTTT. Translation gives CSARDIGNTEAFF. The V call is TRBV20-1, the J call TRBJ1-1; D gene ambiguous. CDR1 and CDR2 (germline): DFQATT, SNEGSKA (reference sequence). The CDR3 runs to 13 residues. V was trimmed by 0 bases and J by 1 base, leaving 6 bases between them.

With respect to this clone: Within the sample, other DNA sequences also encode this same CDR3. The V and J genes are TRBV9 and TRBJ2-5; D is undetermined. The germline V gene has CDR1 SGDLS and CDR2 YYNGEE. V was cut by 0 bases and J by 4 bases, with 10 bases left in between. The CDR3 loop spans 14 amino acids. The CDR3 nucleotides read TGTGCCAGCAGCGTAGCCTCAGGCCCAGAGACCCAGTACTTC. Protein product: CASSVASGPETQYF.

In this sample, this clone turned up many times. The CDR3 region is CASSVDRDDEQYF. The CDR3 DNA follows: TGTGCCAGCAGTGTCGACAGGGACGACGAGCAGTACTTC. The chain carries TRBV6-1 and TRBJ2-7; 7 nucleotides align to TRBD1. The CDR3 is 13 amino acids. Trimming at V came to 4 bases and at J to 5 bases, leaving 5 bases not matched to a gene. Germline V CDR1 and CDR2: MNHNS, SASEGT.

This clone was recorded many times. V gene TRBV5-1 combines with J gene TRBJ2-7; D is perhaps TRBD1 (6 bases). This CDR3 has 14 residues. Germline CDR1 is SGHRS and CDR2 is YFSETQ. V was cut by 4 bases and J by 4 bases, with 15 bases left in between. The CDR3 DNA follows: TGCGCCAGCAGCCCGCCTCAAGGGGGATACGAGCAGTACTTC. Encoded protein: CASSPPQGGYEQYF.

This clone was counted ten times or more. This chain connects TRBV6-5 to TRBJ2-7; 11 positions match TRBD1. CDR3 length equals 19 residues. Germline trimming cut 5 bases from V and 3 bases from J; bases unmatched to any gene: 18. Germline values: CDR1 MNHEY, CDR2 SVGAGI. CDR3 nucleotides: TGTGCCAGCAGTATACGGACAGGGGGCGAGCGGGTAGGTTTCTACGAGCAGTACTTC. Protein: CASSIRTGGERVGFYEQYF.

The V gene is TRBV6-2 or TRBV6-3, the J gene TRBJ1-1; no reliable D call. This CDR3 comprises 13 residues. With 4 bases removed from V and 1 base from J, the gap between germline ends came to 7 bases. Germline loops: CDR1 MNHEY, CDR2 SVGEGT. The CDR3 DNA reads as TGTGCCAGCAGTTTCACACGGAACACTGAAGCTTTCTTT. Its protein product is CASSFTRNTEAFF.

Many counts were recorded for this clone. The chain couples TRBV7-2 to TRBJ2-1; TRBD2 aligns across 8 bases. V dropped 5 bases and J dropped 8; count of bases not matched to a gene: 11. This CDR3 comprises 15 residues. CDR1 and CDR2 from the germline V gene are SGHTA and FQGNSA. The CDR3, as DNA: TGTGCCAGCAGCCGTACTAGCGGAAAGGGCCATGAGCAGTTCTTC. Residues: CASSRTSGKGHEQFF.

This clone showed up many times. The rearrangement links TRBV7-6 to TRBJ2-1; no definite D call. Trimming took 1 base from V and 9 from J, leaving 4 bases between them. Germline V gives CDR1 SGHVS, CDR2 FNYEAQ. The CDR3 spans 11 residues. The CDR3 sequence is CASSLGVEQFF. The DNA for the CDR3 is TGTGCCAGCAGCTTAGGGGTTGAGCAGTTCTTC.

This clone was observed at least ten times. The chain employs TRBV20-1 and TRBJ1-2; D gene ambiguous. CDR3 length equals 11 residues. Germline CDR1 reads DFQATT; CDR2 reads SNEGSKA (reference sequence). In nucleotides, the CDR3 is TGCACCCTTAAAGTTGCGGATGGCTACACCTTC. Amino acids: CTLKVADGYTF.

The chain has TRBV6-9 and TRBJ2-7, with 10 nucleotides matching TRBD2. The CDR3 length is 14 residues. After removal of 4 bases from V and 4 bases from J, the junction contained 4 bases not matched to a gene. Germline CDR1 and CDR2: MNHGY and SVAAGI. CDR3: CASSFLAGEYEQYF. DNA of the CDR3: TGTGCCAGCAGTTTTCTAGCGGGAGAGTACGAGCAGTACTTC.

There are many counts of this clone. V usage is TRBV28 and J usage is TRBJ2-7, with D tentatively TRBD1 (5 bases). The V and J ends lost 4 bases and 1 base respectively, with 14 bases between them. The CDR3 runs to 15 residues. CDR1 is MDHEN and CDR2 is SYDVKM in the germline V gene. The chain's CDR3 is CASSSLGAVSYEQYF. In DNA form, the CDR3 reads TGTGCCAGCAGTTCGCTTGGGGCGGTTTCCTACGAGCAGTACTTC.

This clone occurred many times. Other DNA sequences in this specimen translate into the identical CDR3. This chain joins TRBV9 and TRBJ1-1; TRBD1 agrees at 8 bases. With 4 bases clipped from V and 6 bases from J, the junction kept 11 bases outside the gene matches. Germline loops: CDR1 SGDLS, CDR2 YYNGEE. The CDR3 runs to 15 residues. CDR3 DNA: TGTGCCAGCAGCAGGCAGGCAGGGGGCGCCTCTGAAGCTTTCTTT. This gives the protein CASSRQAGGASEAFF. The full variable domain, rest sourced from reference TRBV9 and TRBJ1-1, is DSGVTQTPKHLITATGQRVTLRCSPRSGDLSVYWYQQSLDQGLQFLIQYYNGEERAKGNILERFSAQQFPDLHSELNLSSLELGDSALYFCASSRQAGGASEAFFGQGTRLTVV.

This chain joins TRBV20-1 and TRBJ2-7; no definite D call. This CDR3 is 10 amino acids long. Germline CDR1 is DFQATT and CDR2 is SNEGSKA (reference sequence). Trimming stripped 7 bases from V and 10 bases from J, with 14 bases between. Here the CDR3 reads CSVAQVDQYF. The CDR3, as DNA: TGCAGTGTGGCTCAAGTGGATCAGTACTTC.

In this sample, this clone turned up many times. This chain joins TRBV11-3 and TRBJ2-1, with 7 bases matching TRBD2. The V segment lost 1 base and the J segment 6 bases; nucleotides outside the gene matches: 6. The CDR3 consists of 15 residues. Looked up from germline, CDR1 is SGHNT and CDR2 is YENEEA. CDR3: CASSLGGLPINEQFF. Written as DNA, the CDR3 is TGTGCCAGCAGCTTAGGGGGACTACCCATCAATGAGCAGTTCTTC.

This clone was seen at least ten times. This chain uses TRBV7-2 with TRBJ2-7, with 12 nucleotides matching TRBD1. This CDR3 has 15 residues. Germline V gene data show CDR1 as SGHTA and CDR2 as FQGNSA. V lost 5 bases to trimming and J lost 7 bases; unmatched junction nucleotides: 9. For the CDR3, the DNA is TGTGCCAGCAGCGCACCGGGACAGGGGGCTGGTGAGCAGTACTTC. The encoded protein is CASSAPGQGAGEQYF.

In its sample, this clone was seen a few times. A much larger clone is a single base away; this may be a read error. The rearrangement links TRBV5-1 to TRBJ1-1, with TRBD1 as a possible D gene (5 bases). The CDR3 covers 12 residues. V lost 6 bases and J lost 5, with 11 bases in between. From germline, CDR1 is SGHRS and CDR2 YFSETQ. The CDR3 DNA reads TGCGCCAGCATGCAGGGAGGGACTGAAGCTTTCTTT. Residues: CASMQGGTEAFF.

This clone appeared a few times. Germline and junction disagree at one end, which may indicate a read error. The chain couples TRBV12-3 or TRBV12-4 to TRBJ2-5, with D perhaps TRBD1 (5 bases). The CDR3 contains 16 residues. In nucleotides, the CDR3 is TGTGCCAGCAGTTTGATGGCTCGACAGTTCCAAGGGACCCAGTACTTC. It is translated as CASSLMARQFQGTQYF.